This paragraph covers one T cell receptor beta chain sequence. What it recognizes is unknown. This sample was taken from a study of T cell responses to AZD1222 COVID-19 vaccine. Study-wide results and caveats: Targets within unmutated variant regions were reportedly found for nearly half of spike-specific TCRs. Repertoire sampling was restricted to post-peak T cell response timepoints.

Clones were read by immunoSEQ multiplex PCR, and TCRdb kept only the in-frame ones, dropping some. The sample records about 100,000 clones, around 90% being singletons. The specimen was peripheral blood, collected 28 days after the second AZD1222 dose. The source is an adult who received the AZD1222 COVID-19 vaccine.

The CDR3 protein is CASSLPLEGTYEQYF. DNA of the CDR3: TGTGCCAGCAGCTTGCCTCTCGAGGGAACCTACGAGCAGTACTTC. The genes are TRBV5-5 and TRBJ2-7, with D possibly being TRBD2 (5 bases). The CDR3 loop spans 15 amino acids. In germline, CDR1 is SGHKS, CDR2 YYEKEE (reference sequence). V lost 1 base and J 2 bases, leaving 13 bases between the germline ends.